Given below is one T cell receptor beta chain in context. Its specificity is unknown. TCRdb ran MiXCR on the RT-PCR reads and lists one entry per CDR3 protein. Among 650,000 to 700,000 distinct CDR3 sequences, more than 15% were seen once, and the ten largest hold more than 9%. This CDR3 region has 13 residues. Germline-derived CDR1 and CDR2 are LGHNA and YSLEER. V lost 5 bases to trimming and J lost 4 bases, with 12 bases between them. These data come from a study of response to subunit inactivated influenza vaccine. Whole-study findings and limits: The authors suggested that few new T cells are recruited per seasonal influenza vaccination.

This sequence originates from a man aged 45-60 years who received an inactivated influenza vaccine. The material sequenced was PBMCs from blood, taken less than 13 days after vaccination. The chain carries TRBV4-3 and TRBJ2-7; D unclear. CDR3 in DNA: TGCGCCAGCAGCTCGGGTCCTCTTTACGAGCAGTACTTC. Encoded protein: CASSSGPLYEQYF.